These 16 T cell receptor beta chains were all obtained from the same sample, sequenced in a study of blood T cells in healthy people across ages (dated by TCRdb to between 2014 and 2016). Library preparation was by 5' RACE. Sequencing was carried out with an Illumina HiSeq 2500. A second PCR of about 7 to 12 cycles was run with a J-beta primer mix and a sample-barcoded 5' primer. In-frame beta chains were kept once TCRdb had trimmed the public reads at Q25 with fastp and called clones with MiXCR. Here each entry gathers all rows of one CDR3 protein and keeps the most common genes and DNA. The sample table shows approximately 1.5 million distinct CDR3 sequences, and approximately 43% are seen once. Just over 4% of the sample is held by the ten biggest clonotypes. The sequenced sample was blood. The receptors were gathered from a woman younger than 35 in good health.

This clonotype has a handful of counts. CDR3 bases: TGTGCCATCTTCGAGGGAGTGGTCCCTGGAAACACCATATATTTT. It encodes CAIFEGVVPGNTIYF. The rearrangement uses TRBV10-3 and TRBJ1-3; D not certain. Germline V gene data show CDR1 as ENHRY and CDR2 as SYGVKD. The CDR3 runs to 15 residues. The germline V and J ends were trimmed by 8 bases and 2 bases, with 16 bases remaining between them.

This chain uses TRBV14 with TRBJ1-1; D is possibly TRBD1 (6 bases). The CDR3 spans 13 residues. Germline V CDR1 and CDR2: SGHDN, FVKESK. Trimming cost V 5 bases and J 8 bases, with 15 bases left between them. The CDR3 spells CASSAGAGLEAFF. The CDR3 region has the DNA TGTGCCAGCAGCGCGGGGGCAGGGCTCGAAGCTTTCTTT.

The V call is TRBV20-1, the J call TRBJ2-7, with TRBD2 matching over 11 bases. J gave up 1 base and V 0 bases, and 14 bases lay outside the gene matches. The CDR3 has 19 residues. Germline assignment: CDR1 DFQATT and CDR2 SNEGSKA (reference sequence). CDR3 nucleotide sequence: TGCAGTGCTAGAGATCCTCGCCTAGCGGGAGGCCTTAGATCCTACGAGCAGTACTTC. Residues: CSARDPRLAGGLRSYEQYF.

The chain has TRBV10-3 and TRBJ2-3, with TRBD2 matching 9 bases. Germline CDR1 ENHRY, CDR2 SYGVKD. CDR3 length: 13 amino acids. The J segment lost 4 bases and the V segment lost 10 bases, leaving 6 bases of the junction unmatched. Written as DNA, the CDR3 is TGTGCCACCCGAGCGGGGGGTTCAGATACGCAGTATTTT. This gives the protein CATRAGGSDTQYF.

This clonotype was counted only a few times. V and J are TRBV7-2 and TRBJ2-3, with 9 bases that match TRBD2. This CDR3 is 14 amino acids long. CDR1 and CDR2 (germline): SGHTA, FQGNSA. V was clipped by 9 bases and J by 3 bases; unmatched bases: 7. The CDR3 reads CASNPGLATDTQYF. The CDR3 bases are TGTGCCAGTAATCCCGGACTAGCGACAGATACGCAGTATTTT.

The chain links TRBV20-1 to TRBJ1-2; D is uncertain. The germline gives CDR1 DFQATT, CDR2 SNEGSKA (reference sequence). This CDR3 spans 12 amino acids. The V gene lost 0 bases and the J gene lost 2 bases, with 4 bases spanning the gap. CDR3 residues: CSARDLNYGYTF. As DNA, the CDR3 is TGCAGTGCTAGAGATCTGAACTATGGCTACACCTTC.

This clonotype came up a few times. The chain recombines TRBV20-1 with TRBJ2-3; TRBD2 aligns across 8 bases. Unmatched junction bases numbered 6, after V lost 5 bases and J lost 11 bases. CDR1 is DFQATT, CDR2 SNEGSKA, per germline (reference sequence). The CDR3 is 11 residues long. This CDR3 reads CSAWSGSRQYF. The CDR3 nucleotides are TGCAGTGCTTGGAGCGGGAGTAGGCAGTATTTT.

The V and J genes are TRBV20-1 and TRBJ2-4; 7 bases are shared with TRBD2. This CDR3 region has 15 residues. Germline assignment: CDR1 DFQATT and CDR2 SNEGSKA (reference sequence). Losses at the gene ends were 6 bases for V and 6 bases for J; bases not matched to a gene: 14. The CDR3 DNA follows: TGCAGTGCCCCCCTCAACCACCGCGGGAGAAACATTCAGTACTTC. Amino acid sequence: CSAPLNHRGRNIQYF.

The rearrangement joins TRBV3-1 to TRBJ2-5; D is uncertain. The J call may be faulty, since TRBJ2-7 better matches the DNA end. There are 12 residues in the CDR3. Germline V gene data show CDR1 as LGHDT and CDR2 as YNNKEL (reference sequence). The CDR3 nucleotides read TGTGCCAGCAGCCAAGTCCCCCTCGAGCAGTACTTC. It codes for CASSQVPLEQYF.

V is TRBV11-2 and J is TRBJ2-5; D possibly corresponds to TRBD1 (5 bases). Germline V gives CDR1 SGHAT, CDR2 FQNNGV. The V gene lost 1 base and the J gene lost 5 bases, with 20 bases spanning the gap. The CDR3 runs to 17 residues. CDR3: CASSLVVEGARWETQYF. DNA of the CDR3: TGTGCCAGCAGCTTAGTAGTAGAAGGGGCCAGGTGGGAGACCCAGTACTTC.

This clonotype has more than one count but fewer than ten. The rearrangement uses TRBV4-3 and TRBJ2-3; 9 positions agree with TRBD1. Germline-derived CDR1 and CDR2 are LGHNA and YSLEER. V was pared by 1 base and J by 4 bases, with 6 bases of the junction left unmatched. This CDR3 region has 16 residues. The CDR3 spells CASSQGSDRGPDTQYF. In nucleotides, the CDR3 is TGCGCCAGCAGCCAAGGGTCGGACAGGGGACCAGATACGCAGTATTTT.

The V call is TRBV7-9, the J call TRBJ2-1; 7 bases agree with TRBD2. The CDR3 contains 14 residues. Germline-derived CDR1 and CDR2 are SEHNR and FQNEAQ (reference sequence). V trimming: 10 bases; J trimming: 4 bases; junction bases outside the gene matches: 10. Here the CDR3 reads CATVSGNGYNEQFF. Written as DNA, the CDR3 is TGTGCCACCGTAAGCGGGAACGGGTACAATGAGCAGTTCTTC.

V gene TRBV5-1 combines with J gene TRBJ2-7; D gene uncertain. The CDR3 sequence is 15 residues long. In germline, CDR1 is SGHRS, CDR2 YFSETQ. V lost 4 bases to trimming and J lost 2 bases, with 16 bases between them. This chain's CDR3 is CASSPGRALTYEQYF. CDR3 DNA sequence: TGCGCCAGCAGCCCTGGACGGGCTTTAACCTACGAGCAGTACTTC.

This clonotype was seen more than once but under ten times. The chain links TRBV20-1 to TRBJ2-1; 10 nucleotides match TRBD2. The CDR3 has 15 amino acids. V lost 0 bases and J lost 8; bases outside the gene matches: 7. Germline V CDR1 and CDR2: DFQATT, SNEGSKA (reference sequence). The CDR3 spells CSARDIASGSDEQFF. The CDR3 DNA reads TGCAGTGCTAGAGATATCGCTAGCGGGAGTGATGAGCAGTTCTTC.

This clonotype has just a few counts. The chain combines TRBV4-2 with TRBJ2-1; TRBD2 aligns across 9 bases. This CDR3 spans 15 amino acids. V trimming: 3 bases; J trimming: 6 bases; junction bases outside the gene matches: 6. Germline assignment: CDR1 LGHNA and CDR2 YNFKEQ. The CDR3 coding sequence is TGTGCCAGCAGCCAGACTAGCGGAGAGTCCAATGAGCAGTTCTTC. It is translated as CASSQTSGESNEQFF.

The chain joins TRBV4-2 to TRBJ1-1; D possibly corresponds to TRBD1 (6 bases). From germline, CDR1 is LGHNA and CDR2 YNFKEQ. The CDR3 spans 15 residues. V gave up 3 bases and J gave up 2 bases, with 13 bases separating them. This chain's CDR3 is CASSQADRSNTEAFF. In DNA form, the CDR3 reads TGTGCCAGCAGCCAGGCTGACAGGTCTAACACTGAAGCTTTCTTT.